Each of the 19 T cell receptor beta chains below was sequenced from the same sample in a study of blood T cells in healthy people across ages. The use of a sample-barcoded 5' primer and a J-beta primer mix characterized a second PCR of roughly 6 to 11 cycles. One entry per CDR3 protein results from TCRdb running MiXCR on the 5' RACE reads. The sample lists hundreds of thousands of distinct CDR3 sequences; 49% were seen once. Specimen: blood. All receptors come from a woman aged 60-70 years in good health.

CDR3 loop: CASSYLDSIEQYF. In DNA, the CDR3 is TGTGCCAGCAGTTACTTGGACTCCATTGAGCAGTACTTC. The rearrangement uses TRBV6-2 or TRBV6-3 and TRBJ2-7, with a weak D call TRBD2 (5 bases). V was cut by 1 base and J by 7 bases, with 11 bases left in between. Germline V gene data show CDR1 as MNHEY and CDR2 as SVGEGT. This CDR3 comprises 13 residues.

The chain carries TRBV24-1 and TRBJ1-2, with D perhaps TRBD1 (5 bases). Germline CDR1 KGHDR, CDR2 SFDVKD. The CDR3 is made up of 13 amino acids. Trimming removed 5 bases from V and 4 bases from J, with 10 bases in between. DNA of the CDR3: TGTGCCACCAGTGCTGGGGGAACCTATGGCTACACCTTC. Amino acid sequence: CATSAGGTYGYTF.

The V gene is TRBV5-1, the J gene TRBJ2-7; the D gene is possibly TRBD1 (5 bases). The V end was cut by 4 bases, the J end by 7 bases, with 18 bases between. Germline values: CDR1 SGHRS, CDR2 YFSETQ. CDR3 size: 14 residues. CDR3 in amino acids: CASSNRTSYNEQYF. Here the CDR3 DNA reads TGCGCCAGCAGCAACCGGACAAGTTACAATGAGCAGTACTTC.

V usage is TRBV18 and J usage is TRBJ2-7; the D call may be TRBD1 or TRBD2 (5 bases each). Trimming removed 0 bases from V and 0 bases from J, with 12 bases in between. From germline, CDR1 is KGHSH and CDR2 LQKENI. The CDR3 is 16 residues long. CDR3 residues: CASSPPGRLSSYEQYF. CDR3 in DNA: TGTGCCAGCTCACCACCGGGACGCCTCAGCTCCTACGAGCAGTACTTC.

The V gene is TRBV5-1, the J gene TRBJ1-1; D gene ambiguous. This CDR3 contains 13 residues. Germline values: CDR1 SGHRS, CDR2 YFSETQ. V dropped 4 bases and J dropped 5 bases, with 12 bases sitting between them. CDR3 in DNA: TGCGCCAGCAGCGTGGGCAGGAGTACTGAAGCTTTCTTT. The encoded protein is CASSVGRSTEAFF.

This clonotype turned up a few times. This chain joins TRBV7-2 and TRBJ2-7, with D maybe TRBD1 (5 bases). Per germline, CDR1 SGHTA and CDR2 FQGNSA. This CDR3 is built from 16 residues. V lost 4 bases and J lost 0, with 16 bases in between. As DNA, the CDR3 is TGTGCCAGCAGCTCCGACAGTTACCAACCCTCCTACGAGCAGTACTTC. This codes for CASSSDSYQPSYEQYF.

This chain links TRBV15 with TRBJ2-7, with 7 nucleotides matching TRBD2. CDR3 length: 16 amino acids. CDR1 LNHNV and CDR2 YYDKDF come from the germline V gene (reference sequence). After removal of 3 bases from V and 6 bases from J, the junction contained 14 bases not matched to a gene. DNA of the CDR3: TGTGCCACCAGCAGGGCTCGAGGCGCGGGAGTAGCCGAGCAGTACTTC. This translates into CATSRARGAGVAEQYF.

The chain couples TRBV7-2 to TRBJ2-5; 10 nucleotides line up with TRBD2. V was clipped by 3 bases and J by 5 bases; unmatched bases: 6. Germline V lookup: CDR1 SGHTA, CDR2 FQGNSA. This CDR3 has 15 amino acids. The CDR3 loop is CASSFGLAAHETQYF. For the CDR3, the DNA is TGTGCCAGCAGCTTCGGACTAGCGGCCCACGAGACCCAGTACTTC.

Regarding this clonotype: This could be a read error, since a much larger clone is one nucleotide away. CDR3 amino acids: CSVAGVPPSGVEQYF. CDR3 sequence (DNA): TGCAGCGTGGCGGGGGTACCCCCCTCAGGGGTTGAGCAGTACTTC. V usage is TRBV29-1 and J usage is TRBJ2-5; weak D call: TRBD2 (7 bases). The V and J ends lost 6 bases and 11 bases respectively, with 28 bases between them. Germline CDR1 and CDR2: SQVTM and ANQGSEA. The CDR3 loop spans 15 amino acids.

This clonotype was observed a handful of times. The rearrangement joins TRBV27 to TRBJ2-7; D gene ambiguous. Trimming pared 6 bases from V and 3 bases from J, leaving 18 bases between. There are 15 residues in the CDR3. In germline, CDR1 is MNHEY, CDR2 SMNVEV (reference sequence). For the CDR3, the DNA is TGTGCCAGCAGCCTCATCGACACACCTGTCTACGAGCAGTACTTC. This gives the protein CASSLIDTPVYEQYF.

The chain is built from TRBV24-1 and TRBJ2-7, with 7 nucleotides matching TRBD2. The length of the CDR3 is 12 residues. The V gene's germline CDR1 is KGHDR and CDR2 SFDVKD. V dropped 7 bases and J dropped 6; count of bases not matched to a gene: 5. CDR3 coding DNA: TGTGCCACCAGCCCCTGGGGGGGCGAGCAGTACTTC. Its protein product is CATSPWGGEQYF.

The count of this clonotype is one. This chain uses TRBV7-2 with TRBJ1-2; 11 positions agree with TRBD1. Trimming took 5 bases from V and 6 from J; bases not matched to a gene: 5. Germline CDR1 SGHTA, CDR2 FQGNSA. This CDR3 has 14 residues. The CDR3 reads CASSADRGPHGYTF. CDR3 coding DNA: TGTGCCAGCAGCGCGGACAGGGGGCCTCATGGCTACACCTTC.

This clonotype occurred once. The chain links TRBV4-3 to TRBJ1-1; the match to TRBD1 covers 7 bases. Germline V gives CDR1 LGHNA, CDR2 YSLEER. After removal of 1 base from V and 7 bases from J, the junction contained 12 bases not matched to a gene. The CDR3 length is 16 residues. CDR3 in amino acids: CASSQAREGGEDEAFF. Here the CDR3 DNA reads TGCGCCAGCAGCCAAGCTAGGGAAGGGGGCGAAGATGAAGCTTTCTTT.

The chain employs TRBV6-2 or TRBV6-3 and TRBJ2-7; D unresolved. The V end was cut by 8 bases, the J end by 0 bases, with 23 bases between. Germline CDR1 is MNHEY and CDR2 is SVGEGT. This CDR3 region has 17 residues. The CDR3 here is CASYSYFGRGNSYEQYF. CDR3 nucleotides: TGTGCCAGCTACAGTTATTTTGGTCGCGGTAACTCCTACGAGCAGTACTTC.

As to this clonotype: A read error may account for a junction end that differs from germline. The J gene is TRBJ1-2, the V gene TRBV10-3; possibly TRBD1 for D (5 bases). From germline, CDR1 is ENHRY and CDR2 SYGVKD. CDR3 length equals 14 residues. The CDR3 loop reads CTISESGDNYGYTF. The CDR3 nucleotides are TGTACCATCAGTGAGTCGGGGGACAACTATGGCTACACCTTC.

The rearrangement links TRBV7-6 to TRBJ2-7, with 11 bases aligning to TRBD2. The germline CDR1 and CDR2 sequences are SGHVS and FNYEAQ. The CDR3 extends over 19 amino acids. V dropped 4 bases and J dropped 2; count of bases not matched to a gene: 16. CDR3 region: CASSSQLAGETTWTYEQYF. In DNA, the CDR3 is TGTGCCAGCAGCTCCCAACTAGCGGGAGAGACCACGTGGACCTACGAGCAGTACTTC.

The CDR3, as DNA: TGCAGTGCCCATAGCGGAAGAACGCAGTATTTT. Residues: CSAHSGRTQYF. V and J are TRBV20-1 and TRBJ2-3; D possibly corresponds to TRBD2 (6 bases). The V end was cut by 6 bases, the J end by 9 bases, with 13 bases between. The length of the CDR3 is 11 residues. Per the germline V gene, CDR1 is DFQATT and CDR2 is SNEGSKA (reference sequence).

This clonotype has only a few counts. V gene TRBV28 combines with J gene TRBJ2-5, with 8 positions matching TRBD1. Germline trimming cut 6 bases from V and 2 bases from J; bases unmatched to any gene: 2. This CDR3 spans 13 amino acids. The V gene's germline CDR1 is MDHEN and CDR2 SYDVKM. CDR3 in DNA: TGTGCCAGCAGACGGACAGGGCAAGAGACCCAGTACTTC. This sequence encodes CASRRTGQETQYF.

This chain links TRBV7-2 with TRBJ1-4; 7 bases match TRBD1. The ends lost 10 bases at V and 7 bases at J; junction bases unmatched: 9. Germline assignment: CDR1 SGHTA and CDR2 FQGNSA. This CDR3 is built from 13 residues. CDR3 loop: CATTTGFGEKLFF. CDR3 coding DNA: TGTGCCACCACGACAGGGTTTGGTGAAAAACTGTTTTTT.